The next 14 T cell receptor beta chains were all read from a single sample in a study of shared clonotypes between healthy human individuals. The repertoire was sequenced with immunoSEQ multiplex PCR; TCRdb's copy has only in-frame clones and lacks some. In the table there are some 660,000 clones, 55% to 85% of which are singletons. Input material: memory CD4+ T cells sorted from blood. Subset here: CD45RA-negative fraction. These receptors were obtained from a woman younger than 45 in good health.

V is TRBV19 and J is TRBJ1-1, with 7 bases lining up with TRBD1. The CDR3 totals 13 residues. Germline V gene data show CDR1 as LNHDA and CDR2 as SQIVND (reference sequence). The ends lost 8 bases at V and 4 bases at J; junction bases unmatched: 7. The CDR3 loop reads CASARQGPTEAFF. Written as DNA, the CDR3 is TGTGCCAGTGCCCGACAGGGCCCCACTGAAGCTTTCTTT.

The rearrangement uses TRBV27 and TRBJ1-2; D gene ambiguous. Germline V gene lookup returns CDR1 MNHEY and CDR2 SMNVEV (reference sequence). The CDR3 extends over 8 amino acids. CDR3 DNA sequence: TGTTCTCGAGGGGGCTACACCTTC. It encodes CSRGGYTF.

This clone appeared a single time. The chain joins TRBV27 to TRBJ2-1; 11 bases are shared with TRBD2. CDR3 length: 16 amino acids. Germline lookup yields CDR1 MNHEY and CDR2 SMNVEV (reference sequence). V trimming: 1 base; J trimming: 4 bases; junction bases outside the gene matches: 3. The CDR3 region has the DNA TGTGCCAGCAGTTTATATCTAGCGGGAGGTTACAATGAGCAGTTCTTC. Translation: CASSLYLAGGYNEQFF.

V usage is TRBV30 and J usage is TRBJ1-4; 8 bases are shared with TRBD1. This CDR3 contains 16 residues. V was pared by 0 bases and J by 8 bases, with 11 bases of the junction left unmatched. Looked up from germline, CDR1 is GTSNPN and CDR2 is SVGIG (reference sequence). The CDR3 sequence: CAWSVDRGVLYEKLFF. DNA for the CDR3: TGTGCCTGGAGTGTAGACAGGGGCGTCCTCTACGAAAAACTGTTTTTT.

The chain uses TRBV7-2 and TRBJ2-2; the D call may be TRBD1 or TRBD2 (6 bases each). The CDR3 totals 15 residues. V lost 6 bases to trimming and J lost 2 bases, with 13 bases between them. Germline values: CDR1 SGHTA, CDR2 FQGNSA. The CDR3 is CASRRPGANTGELFF. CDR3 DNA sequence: TGTGCCAGCAGACGACCGGGGGCTAACACCGGGGAGCTGTTTTTT. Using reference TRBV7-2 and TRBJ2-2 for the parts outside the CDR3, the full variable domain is GAGVSQSPSNKVTEKGKDVELRCDPISGHTALYWYRQSLGQGLEFLIYFQGNSAPDKSGLPSDRFSAERTGGSVSTLTIQRTQQEDSAVYLCASRRPGANTGELFFGEGSRLTVL.

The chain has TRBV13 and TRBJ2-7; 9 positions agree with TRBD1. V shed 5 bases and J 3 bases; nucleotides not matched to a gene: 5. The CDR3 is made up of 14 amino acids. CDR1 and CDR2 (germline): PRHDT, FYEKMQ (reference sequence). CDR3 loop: CASSPRDRVYEQYF. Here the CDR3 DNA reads TGTGCCAGCAGCCCGCGGGACAGGGTCTACGAGCAGTACTTC.

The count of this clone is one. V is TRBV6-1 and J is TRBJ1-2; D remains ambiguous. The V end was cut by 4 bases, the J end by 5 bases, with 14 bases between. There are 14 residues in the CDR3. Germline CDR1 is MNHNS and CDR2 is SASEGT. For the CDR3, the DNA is TGTGCCAGCAGTGGCTCGAGAACGGCTTATGGCTACACCTTC. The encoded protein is CASSGSRTAYGYTF.

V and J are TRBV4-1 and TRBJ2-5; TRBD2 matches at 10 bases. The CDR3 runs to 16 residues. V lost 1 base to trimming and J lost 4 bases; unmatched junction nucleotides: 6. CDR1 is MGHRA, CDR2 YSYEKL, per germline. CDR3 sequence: CASSQVVAGGPETQYF. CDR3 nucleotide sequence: TGCGCCAGCAGCCAAGTGGTAGCGGGAGGACCAGAGACCCAGTACTTC.

CDR3 sequence reads: CASSDAAGTAGTEAFF. Written as DNA, the CDR3 is TGTGCCAGCAGCGACGCTGCCGGGACGGCGGGAACTGAAGCTTTCTTT. The chain has TRBV6-6 and TRBJ1-1; tentative D call: TRBD1 (5 bases). From germline, CDR1 is MNHNY and CDR2 SVGAGI (reference sequence). Trimming shortened V by 6 bases and J by 5 bases, and 22 bases separated the two germline ends. The CDR3 has 16 amino acids.

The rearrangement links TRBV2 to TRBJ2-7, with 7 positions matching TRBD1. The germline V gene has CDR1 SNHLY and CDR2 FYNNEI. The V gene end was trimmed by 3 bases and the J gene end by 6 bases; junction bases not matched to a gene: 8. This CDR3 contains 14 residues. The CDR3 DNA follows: TGTGCCAGCAGTGATCGGACCGGGACAGTCGAGCAGTACTTC. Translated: CASSDRTGTVEQYF.

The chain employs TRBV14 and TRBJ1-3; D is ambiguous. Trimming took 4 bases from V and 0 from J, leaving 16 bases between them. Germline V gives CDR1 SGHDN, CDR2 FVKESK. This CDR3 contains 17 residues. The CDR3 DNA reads TGTGCCAGCAGCCGGAGGGAGGGTGCTAACTCTGGAAACACCATATATTTT. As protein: CASSRREGANSGNTIYF.

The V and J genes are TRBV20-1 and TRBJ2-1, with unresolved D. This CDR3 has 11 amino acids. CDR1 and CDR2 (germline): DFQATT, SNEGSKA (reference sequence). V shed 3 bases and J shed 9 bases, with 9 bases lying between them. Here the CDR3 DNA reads TGCAGTGCTAGTACTAAGAGTGAGCAGTTCTTC. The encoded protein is CSASTKSEQFF.

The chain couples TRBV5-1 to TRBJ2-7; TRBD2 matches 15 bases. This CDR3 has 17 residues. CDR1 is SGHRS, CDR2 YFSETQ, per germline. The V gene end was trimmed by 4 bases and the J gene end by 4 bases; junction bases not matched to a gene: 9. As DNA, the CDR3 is TGCGCCAGCAGCCAAGGGGGGACTAGCGGGAGGATGTACGAGCAGTACTTC. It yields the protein CASSQGGTSGRMYEQYF.

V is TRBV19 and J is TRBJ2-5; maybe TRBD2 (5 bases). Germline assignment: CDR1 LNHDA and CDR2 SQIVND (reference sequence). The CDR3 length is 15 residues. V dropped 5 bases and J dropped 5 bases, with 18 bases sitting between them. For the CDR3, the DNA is TGTGCCAGTAGTCACCTCAGATCGGGGTCGGAGACCCAGTACTTC. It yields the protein CASSHLRSGSETQYF. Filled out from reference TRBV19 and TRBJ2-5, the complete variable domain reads DGGITQSPKYLFRKEGQNVTLSCEQNLNHDAMYWYRQDPGQGLRLIYYSQIVNDFQKGDIAEGYSVSREKKESFPLTVTSAQKNPTAFYLCASSHLRSGSETQYFGPGTRLLVL.